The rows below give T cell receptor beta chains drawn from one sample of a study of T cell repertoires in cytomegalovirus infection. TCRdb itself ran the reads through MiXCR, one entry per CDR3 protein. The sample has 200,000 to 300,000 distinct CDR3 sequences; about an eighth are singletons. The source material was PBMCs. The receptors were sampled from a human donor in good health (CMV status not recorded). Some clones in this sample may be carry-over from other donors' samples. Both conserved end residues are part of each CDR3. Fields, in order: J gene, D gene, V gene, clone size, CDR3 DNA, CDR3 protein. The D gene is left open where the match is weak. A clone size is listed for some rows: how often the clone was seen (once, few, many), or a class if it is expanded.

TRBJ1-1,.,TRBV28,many,TGTGCCAGCAATGAGGGGTTCGTGGCTGCTTTCTTT,CASNEGFVAAFF
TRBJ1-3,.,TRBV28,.,TGTGCCAGCAGCGGGGTGACTGGAAACACCATATATTTT,CASSGVTGNTIYF
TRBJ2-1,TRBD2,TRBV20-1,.,TGCAGTGCTAGGTCGACTAGCGGGAGCGATGAGCAGTTCTTC,CSARSTSGSDEQFF
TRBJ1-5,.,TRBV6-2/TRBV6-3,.,TGTGCCAGCAGTTACGAAAAAGGCAATAGTCAGCCCCAGCATTTT,CASSYEKGNSQPQHF
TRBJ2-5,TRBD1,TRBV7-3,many,TGTGCCAGCAGCGCCGGGACAGGACGAGAGACCCAGTACTTC,CASSAGTGRETQYF
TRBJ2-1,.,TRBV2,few,TGTGCCAGCAGTGAAGGACACAGGGCGGAGACTAGGAGGGATGAGCAGTTCTTC,CASSEGHRAETRRDEQFF
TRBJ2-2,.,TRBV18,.,TGTGCCAGCTCACCACTCGGCAGGGAAGGGACCGGGGAGCTGTTTTTT,CASSPLGREGTGELFF
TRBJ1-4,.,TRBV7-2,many,TGTGCCAGCAGCCCTGATCGGCAGAATAATGAAAAACTGTTTTTT,CASSPDRQNNEKLFF
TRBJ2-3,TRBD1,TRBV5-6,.,TGTGCCAGCTTATCCCGGGACAGGCCGTTGAATACGCAGTATTTT,CASLSRDRPLNTQYF
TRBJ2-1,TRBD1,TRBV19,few,TGTGCCAGTAGTATTTGGGACAGAGAACGTGATGAGCAGTTCTTC,CASSIWDRERDEQFF
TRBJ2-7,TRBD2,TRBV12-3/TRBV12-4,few,TGTGCCAGCGACCCGGGACTAGCGGGAGGGAGCTCCTACGAGCAGTACTTC,CASDPGLAGGSSYEQYF